Following are 28 T cell receptor beta chains from one sample sequenced in a study of cytomegalovirus exposure and HLA in healthy donors. A multiplex PCR was run with 60 Vbeta primers and 13 Jbeta primers. Sequenced by immunoSEQ multiplex PCR; TCRdb stores in-frame clones only, minus some. The profile shows over 95,000 clones, 70% to 80% of them singletons. The sequenced sample consisted of PBMCs. The receptors originated from a woman in her 40s in good health and CMV-seropositive.

The genes are TRBV2 and TRBJ2-1, with D unresolved. V dropped 3 bases and J dropped 0 bases, with 9 bases sitting between them. This CDR3 contains 15 residues. Germline lookup yields CDR1 SNHLY and CDR2 FYNNEI. CDR3 sequence: CASSEWASSYNEQFF. DNA of the CDR3: TGTGCCAGCAGTGAGTGGGCCAGCTCCTACAATGAGCAGTTCTTC.

This chain links TRBV23-1 with TRBJ1-3; no clear D. TRBV23-1 is placed among ORFs of uncertain function. V was pared by 4 bases and J by 0 bases, with 19 bases between. CDR3 size: 18 residues. DNA of the CDR3: TGCGCCAGCAGTCGCCTCGACCACCAGGTGAGCTCTGGAAACACCATATATTTT. This translates into CASSRLDHQVSSGNTIYF.

This clone turned up a few times. This chain joins TRBV5-1 and TRBJ1-2; 9 bases match TRBD1. The CDR3 totals 15 residues. V lost 2 bases, J lost 3 bases, and 5 bases stayed unmatched. Germline V gene lookup returns CDR1 SGHRS and CDR2 YFSETQ. The CDR3 bases are TGCGCCAGCAGCTTAACCACAGGGGGCGACTATGGCTACACCTTC. This translates into CASSLTTGGDYGYTF.

The rearrangement uses TRBV7-3 and TRBJ2-3; 11 bases line up with TRBD2. The CDR3 is 16 amino acids. J gave up 0 bases and V 5 bases, and 4 bases lay outside the gene matches. CDR1 is SGHTA and CDR2 is FQGTGA in the germline V gene. The CDR3 is CASSKTSGASTDTQYF. DNA of the CDR3: TGTGCCAGCAGCAAGACTAGCGGGGCTAGCACAGATACGCAGTATTTT.

The chain joins TRBV9 to TRBJ1-5; D not resolved. CDR1 and CDR2 (germline): SGDLS, YYNGEE. The CDR3 runs to 15 residues. V was clipped by 0 bases and J by 2 bases, with 9 bases between them. The CDR3 sequence is CASSVGGTGNQPQHF. In DNA form, the CDR3 reads TGTGCCAGCAGCGTAGGAGGTACGGGCAATCAGCCCCAGCATTTT.

The chain joins TRBV6-1 to TRBJ2-7; 9 nucleotides align to TRBD2. The junction had 7 bases not matched to a gene; V was cut back by 6 bases and J by 4 bases. The CDR3 extends over 14 amino acids. Germline loops: CDR1 MNHNS, CDR2 SASEGT. The CDR3 spells CASSLAGRGYEQYF. The CDR3 bases are TGTGCCAGCAGCCTAGCGGGACGGGGTTACGAGCAGTACTTC.

CDR3 residues: CAIKDLAQGYNEQFF. The DNA for the CDR3 is TGTGCCATCAAAGACCTAGCCCAGGGGTACAATGAGCAGTTCTTC. J is TRBJ2-1 and V is TRBV10-3; maybe TRBD1 (6 bases). Germline lookup yields CDR1 ENHRY and CDR2 SYGVKD. Trimming pared 7 bases from V and 4 bases from J, leaving 17 bases between. The CDR3 is 15 residues long.

The chain links TRBV14 to TRBJ2-5, with a tentative D call TRBD1 (8 bases). Germline V gives CDR1 SGHDN, CDR2 FVKESK. This CDR3 spans 14 amino acids. V dropped 4 bases and J dropped 9 bases, with 18 bases sitting between them. CDR3 amino acids: CASSPLIQGGAQYF. The CDR3 DNA reads as TGTGCCAGCAGCCCCCTCATACAGGGGGGGGCCCAGTACTTC.

The chain uses TRBV2 and TRBJ2-1, with 9 bases matching TRBD2. V shed 6 bases, J shed 7 bases, and the junction held 13 bases outside the gene matches. Germline assignment: CDR1 SNHLY and CDR2 FYNNEI. The CDR3 consists of 16 residues. In nucleotides, the CDR3 is TGTGCCAGCAGGAAGGAGGCGGGAGGGCCTGGTAATGAGCAGTTCTTC. It is translated as CASRKEAGGPGNEQFF.

This chain joins TRBV4-1 and TRBJ1-1; TRBD1 aligns across 10 bases. Trimming at V came to 3 bases and at J to 0 bases, leaving 7 bases not matched to a gene. The CDR3 spans 17 residues. The germline CDR1 and CDR2 sequences are MGHRA and YSYEKL. The CDR3 is CASSQGQGSFMNTEAFF. Here the CDR3 DNA reads TGCGCCAGCAGCCAGGGACAGGGGTCCTTCATGAACACTGAAGCTTTCTTT.

The V and J genes are TRBV20-1 and TRBJ1-1, with D tentatively TRBD1 (6 bases). The germline CDR1 and CDR2 sequences are DFQATT and SNEGSKA (reference sequence). This CDR3 spans 11 amino acids. V was clipped by 5 bases and J by 7 bases, with 11 bases between them. In DNA form, the CDR3 reads TGCAGTGCTTTACAGGGAATTGAAGCTTTCTTT. It specifies CSALQGIEAFF.

This chain uses TRBV19 with TRBJ2-3; 7 bases are a match to TRBD1. From germline, CDR1 is LNHDA and CDR2 SQIVND (reference sequence). V was pared by 5 bases and J by 3 bases, with 5 bases of the junction left unmatched. The CDR3 covers 14 residues. As DNA, the CDR3 is TGTGCCAGTAGTCCGGACAGGAGGACAGATACGCAGTATTTT. Translating it yields CASSPDRRTDTQYF. The full variable domain, with the rest looked up from reference TRBV19 and TRBJ2-3, is DGGITQSPKYLFRKEGQNVTLSCEQNLNHDAMYWYRQDPGQGLRLIYYSQIVNDFQKGDIAEGYSVSREKKESFPLTVTSAQKNPTAFYLCASSPDRRTDTQYFGPGTRLTVL.

The V and J genes are TRBV6-1 and TRBJ1-5, with 9 bases fitting TRBD1. The CDR3 has 16 amino acids. V lost 3 bases to trimming and J lost 3 bases; unmatched junction nucleotides: 6. Germline CDR1 MNHNS, CDR2 SASEGT. CDR3 DNA sequence: TGTGCCAGCAGTGACCGGGGACAGGGAGACAATCAGCCCCAGCATTTT. Its protein product is CASSDRGQGDNQPQHF.

The genes are TRBV10-3 and TRBJ1-1, with TRBD1 matching over 9 bases. The CDR3 loop spans 15 amino acids. Germline V lookup: CDR1 ENHRY, CDR2 SYGVKD. V shed 2 bases and J 5 bases; nucleotides not matched to a gene: 6. The CDR3: CAISERQGGGTEAFF. DNA for the CDR3: TGTGCCATCAGTGAGCGACAGGGGGGAGGAACTGAAGCTTTCTTT.

The rearrangement joins TRBV5-6 to TRBJ2-3, with 13 bases aligning to TRBD2. The CDR3 runs 16 residues. Trimming removed 2 bases from V and 6 bases from J; junction bases left unmatched: 6. Germline values: CDR1 SGHDT, CDR2 YYEEEE. CDR3 in DNA: TGTGCCAGCAGCTTACCGGGACTAGCGGGATGGGATACGCAGTATTTT. It is translated as CASSLPGLAGWDTQYF. Full variable domain (missing parts from reference TRBV5-6 and TRBJ2-3): DAGVTQSPTHLIKTRGQQVTLRCSPKSGHDTVSWYQQALGQGPQFIFQYYEEEERQRGNFPDRFSGHQFPNYSSELNVNALLLGDSALYLCASSLPGLAGWDTQYFGPGTRLTVL.

The chain joins TRBV29-1 to TRBJ2-2; the D is unclear. V dropped 7 bases and J dropped 6 bases, with 15 bases sitting between them. CDR1 is SQVTM and CDR2 is ANQGSEA in the germline V gene. The length of the CDR3 is 13 residues. The CDR3 bases are TGCAGCGCCCGAGCTAACAGCCCCGGGGAGCTGTTTTTT. Translation: CSARANSPGELFF.

This rearrangement joins TRBV5-4 to TRBJ1-2; 7 positions match TRBD1. The CDR3 totals 14 residues. CDR1 is SGHNT, CDR2 YYREEE, per germline (reference sequence). V dropped 4 bases and J dropped 3; count of bases not matched to a gene: 6. The CDR3 DNA reads TGTGCCAGCAGCGTCGACAGGGCAGACTATGGCTACACCTTC. It yields the protein CASSVDRADYGYTF.

The sample holds a few counts of this clone. V is TRBV9 and J is TRBJ2-7; 13 bases map to TRBD2. This CDR3 is 15 amino acids long. In germline, CDR1 is SGDLS, CDR2 YYNGEE. V was clipped by 2 bases and J by 2 bases; unmatched bases: 1. The CDR3 region has the DNA TGTGCCAGCAGCGTTACTAGCGGGGGGGCCTACGAGCAGTACTTC. This sequence encodes CASSVTSGGAYEQYF.

This chain links TRBV5-8 with TRBJ1-2; TRBD1 matches 8 bases. Germline V gene data show CDR1 as SGHTS and CDR2 as YDEGEE. This CDR3 contains 16 residues. The trim removed 0 bases at V and 5 bases at J, leaving 9 bases unmatched. The CDR3 sequence: CASSLGTGTGLYGYTF. The DNA of the CDR3 is TGTGCCAGCAGCTTGGGGACTGGGACAGGCTTATATGGCTACACCTTC. Using reference TRBV5-8 and TRBJ1-2 for the parts outside the CDR3, the full variable domain is EAGVTQSPTHLIKTRGQQATLRCSPISGHTSVYWYQQALGLGLQFLLWYDEGEERNRGNFPPRFSGRQFPNYSSELNVNALELEDSALYLCASSLGTGTGLYGYTFGSGTRLTVV.

The chain joins TRBV6-4 to TRBJ2-2, with 9 bases aligning to TRBD1. This CDR3 has 15 residues. Trimming took 4 bases from V and 6 from J; bases not matched to a gene: 6. Germline CDR1 MRHNA, CDR2 SNTAGT. The CDR3 coding sequence is TGTGCCAGCAGTGTGGAACAGGGGGCACCCGGGGAGCTGTTTTTT. Amino acids: CASSVEQGAPGELFF.

DNA of the CDR3: TGTGCCAGCAGGCGGACAGTAGAAGCTTTCTTT. Protein sequence: CASRRTVEAFF. V gene TRBV28 combines with J gene TRBJ1-1, with D perhaps TRBD1 (6 bases). CDR1 is MDHEN, CDR2 SYDVKM, per germline. The V end lost 6 bases, the J end lost 8 bases, and 10 bases lay between the germline ends. This CDR3 region has 11 residues.

This chain uses TRBV2 with TRBJ2-6; D unresolved. V lost 4 bases and J 0 bases, leaving 13 bases between the germline ends. CDR1 is SNHLY, CDR2 FYNNEI, per germline. This CDR3 region has 17 residues. The CDR3, as DNA: TGTGCCAGCAGTGGGCGACAAGGAAGCTCTGGGGCCAACGTCCTGACTTTC. Its translation is CASSGRQGSSGANVLTF.

The J gene is TRBJ2-1, the V gene TRBV30; 7 positions agree with TRBD1. After removal of 1 base from V and 12 bases from J, the junction contained 0 bases not matched to a gene. The CDR3 is made up of 10 amino acids. Germline loops: CDR1 GTSNPN, CDR2 SVGIG (reference sequence). CDR3 sequence (DNA): TGTGCCTGGAGTGGACAGGGGCAGTTCTTC. It specifies CAWSGQGQFF.

V usage is TRBV10-3 and J usage is TRBJ1-5; D gene unclear. Per germline, CDR1 ENHRY and CDR2 SYGVKD. The V end was cut by 0 bases, the J end by 5 bases, with 5 bases between. The CDR3 totals 13 residues. The chain's CDR3 is CAISESGDQPQHF. The CDR3 DNA reads as TGTGCCATCAGTGAGTCGGGAGATCAGCCCCAGCATTTT.

The J gene is TRBJ1-5, the V gene TRBV19; tentative D call: TRBD1 (5 bases). The germline V gene encodes CDR1 LNHDA and CDR2 SQIVND (reference sequence). This CDR3 has 15 amino acids. V gave up 3 bases and J gave up 0 bases, with 9 bases separating them. The CDR3 reads CASSIRGYSNQPQHF. The DNA for the CDR3 is TGTGCCAGTAGTATTAGGGGTTATAGCAATCAGCCCCAGCATTTT.

The chain carries TRBV15 and TRBJ2-4, with 13 bases matching TRBD2. The CDR3 runs 15 residues. Germline-derived CDR1 and CDR2 are LNHNV and YYDKDF (reference sequence). The V segment lost 5 bases and the J segment 4 bases; nucleotides outside the gene matches: 2. This CDR3 is CATSLLAGGKNIQYF. DNA for the CDR3: TGTGCCACCAGCCTACTAGCGGGGGGGAAAAACATTCAGTACTTC.

Notes on this clone: At one end, the junction sequence differs from germline, possibly due to a read error. The genes are TRBV5-5 and TRBJ2-2; possibly TRBD2 for D (5 bases). This CDR3 is 14 amino acids long. The germline V gene has CDR1 SGHKS and CDR2 YYEKEE (reference sequence). CDR3 region: CASSPGGSTRELFF. The CDR3 DNA sequence: TGTGCCAGCAGCCCCGGTGGGAGCACCCGGGAGCTGTTTTTT.

This clone was seen just once. The chain combines TRBV6-5 with TRBJ2-3; D uncertain. The germline gives CDR1 MNHEY, CDR2 SVGAGI. There are 14 residues in the CDR3. Trimming pared 7 bases from V and 2 bases from J, leaving 13 bases between. In DNA form, the CDR3 reads TGTGCCAGCAAAAAAGATACTACCACAGATACGCAGTATTTT. This encodes CASKKDTTTDTQYF.